A selection of T cell receptor beta chains follows, all from one sample in a study of CD8+ T cells in alopecia areata. Sequencing used immunoSEQ multiplex PCR; TCRdb keeps in-frame clones, though not all of them. Counted here are roughly 140,000 clones, approximately 65% occurring once; the ten biggest clones make up about 38%. The material sequenced was CD8+ T cells sorted from blood. These receptors came from a human donor in good health. Both conserved end residues are trimmed from each CDR3.

v_call	cdr3_aa
TRBV5-1	ASSLGTGNNEQY
TRBV2	ASRRLLADTQY
TRBV4-1	ASSHRDSRVPGPTYEQY
TRBV6-5	ASRQGSTGELF
TRBV19	ASMIGETQY
TRBV9	ASSPSGDMGEAF
TRBV5-1	ASSLGPGNTDTQY
TRBV27	ASSLDAGETQY
TRBV9	ASSPEVGEQY
TRBV11-2	ASSSNTFQETQY
TRBV6-5	ASSHRENNEQF
TRBV30	AVYSGSQRFQNTGELF
TRBV11-2	ASSMGDEQY
TRBV9	ASSGRVTPEQF
TRBV2	ASRSLADNEQF
TRBV14	ASSPGTSRDTQY
TRBV6-5	ASRSTGTGNLPQH
TRBV6-1	ASRGLAGGPDTQY
TRBV9	ASSEGQAPRDTQY
TRBV7-9	ASSSLARWDEQF
TRBV7-9	ASSQMNSFDQETQY
TRBV25-1	ASSLGSAGEETEAF
TRBV7-8	ASSLRPQETQY
TRBV14	ASSQGGAAGELF
TRBV29-1	SVEDGSNTEAF
TRBV7-9	ASSSPTYEQY
TRBV11-2	ASSLDHSYEQY
TRBV29-1	SVGGLAGGNEQF
TRBV27	ASGRSGLDYGYT
TRBV9	ASSVESGGEKLF
TRBV5-1	ASSLGGGNPYEQY
TRBV11-2	ASSLLPDTQY
TRBV29-1	SVGARVEAF
TRBV5-1	ASSPTSGVDQETQY
TRBV18	ASSASGTSVYNEQF
TRBV28	ASSSINPSAAWQF
TRBV4-2	ASSQERTGAGEQY
TRBV28	ASSSFVGGNTEAF
TRBV4-1	ASSPLLGSAGNTIY
TRBV2	ASSRGQLTDTQY
TRBV29-1	SVETRHGYT
TRBV2	ASSELRNYEQY
TRBV27	ASSLGPGIDTQY